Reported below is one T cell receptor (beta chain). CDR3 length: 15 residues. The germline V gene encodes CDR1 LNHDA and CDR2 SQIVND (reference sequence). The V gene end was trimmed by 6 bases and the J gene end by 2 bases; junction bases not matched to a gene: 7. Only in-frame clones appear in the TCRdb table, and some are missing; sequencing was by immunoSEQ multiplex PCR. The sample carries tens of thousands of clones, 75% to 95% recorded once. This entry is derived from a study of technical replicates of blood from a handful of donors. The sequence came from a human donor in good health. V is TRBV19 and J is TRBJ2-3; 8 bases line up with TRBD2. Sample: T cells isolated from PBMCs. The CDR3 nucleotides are TGTGCCAGTAGCCACACTAGCGGCTACACAGATACGCAGTATTTT. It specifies CASSHTSGYTDTQYF.